These T cell receptor beta chains were read from a single sample in a study of T cells after yellow fever vaccination. TCRdb reanalysed the 5' RACE reads using MiXCR and keeps one entry per CDR3 protein. Among around 72,000 distinct CDR3 sequences listed, about 7.3% were seen once. Here the sequenced sample was CD8+ T cells sorted from PBMCs, taken roughly 10 days after the first yellow fever vaccination. The origin of the receptors is a man younger than 35 who received the YFV17D yellow fever vaccine. Each CDR3 is given with its conserved first and last residue. D genes are given only for firm matches. Some rows have no size entry. The others give once, few or many, or a class for an expanded clone.

V gene,J gene,clone size,D gene,CDR3 DNA,CDR3 protein
TRBV4-3,TRBJ1-1,many,-,TGCGCCAGCAGCCAACGAACGCTGGGTACTGAAGCTTTCTTT,CASSQRTLGTEAFF
TRBV29-1,TRBJ2-1,many,-,TGCAGCGTTTTCGGCGGGGCCTACAATGAGCAGTTCTTC,CSVFGGAYNEQFF
TRBV4-3,TRBJ2-7,few,-,TGCGCCAGCAGCCAAGGGGCTACGGGTTACTCCTACGAGCAGTACTTC,CASSQGATGYSYEQYF
TRBV7-9,TRBJ2-1,many,TRBD1,TGTGCCAGCAGCCGCCCCGACAGGGGGGCCCATGAGCAGTTCTTC,CASSRPDRGAHEQFF
TRBV4-3,TRBJ1-6,many,-,TGCGCCAGCAGCCAAGATGGTACGGGGGCTAATTCACCCCTCCACTTT,CASSQDGTGANSPLHF
TRBV12-3/TRBV12-4,TRBJ2-2,-,TRBD2,TGTGCCAGCAGTCATTGGGGAGCGGGAGTCGCCGGGGAGCTGTTTTTT,CASSHWGAGVAGELFF
TRBV25-1,TRBJ1-4,few,-,TGTGCCACCGAAACTAATGAAAAACTGTTTTTT,CATETNEKLFF
TRBV7-9,TRBJ2-1,few,TRBD1,TGTGCCAGCAGCGACAGGGGGGGGACCTCGGTGGATGAGCAGTTCTTC,CASSDRGGTSVDEQFF
TRBV29-1,TRBJ1-2,many,TRBD1,TGCAGCGTTCTCGACAGGGGCTATGGCTACACCTTC,CSVLDRGYGYTF
TRBV9,TRBJ1-2,many,TRBD1,TGTGCCAGCAGCGGTACAGGGGGCCTCTATGGCTACACCTTC,CASSGTGGLYGYTF
TRBV29-1,TRBJ1-1,-,-,TGCAGCGTTGATCCGGGGAACATGAACACTGAAGCTTTCTTT,CSVDPGNMNTEAFF
TRBV7-9,TRBJ2-7,-,-,TGTGCCAGCAGCCACGACCCGTCACGGGGCTCCTACGAGCAGTACTTC,CASSHDPSRGSYEQYF
TRBV5-6,TRBJ1-1,-,TRBD1,TGTGCCAGCAGCTTGGCCGGACAGGGAATGAACACTGAAGCTTTCTTT,CASSLAGQGMNTEAFF
TRBV29-1,TRBJ2-2,many,TRBD2,TGCAGCGTTGGCGAGGGAGGGACCGGGGAGCTGTTTTTT,CSVGEGGTGELFF
TRBV12-3/TRBV12-4,TRBJ2-7,few,TRBD1,TGTGCCAGCAGTTTTGGGACAGGGGTCGCCGAGCGACGGTACTTC,CASSFGTGVAERRYF
TRBV12-3/TRBV12-4,TRBJ1-6,-,TRBD1,TGTGCCAGCAGTAGACAGGGGGCCGCTCTTCGTCGTTCACCCCTCCACTTT,CASSRQGAALRRSPLHF
TRBV4-1,TRBJ2-2,many,-,TGCGCCAGCAGCCCTAGCGTCATGAACACCGGGGAGCTGTTTTTT,CASSPSVMNTGELFF
TRBV7-9,TRBJ2-3,many,-,TGTGCCAGCAGCTTACTTTCGGACTACCTAGATACGCAGTATTTT,CASSLLSDYLDTQYF
TRBV4-1,TRBJ2-7,-,TRBD1,TGCGCCAGCAGCCTCGAGGGGGCCCTCCCCCGGGACGAGCAGTACTTC,CASSLEGALPRDEQYF
TRBV6-1,TRBJ2-3,few,TRBD2,TGTGCCAGCAGTGATACTAGCGGGGTCCCAGATACGCAGTATTTT,CASSDTSGVPDTQYF
TRBV5-6,TRBJ2-3,many,TRBD2,TGTGCCAGCAGCATCACTCCCGGGCGGGGGGTATCTGAGGATACGCAGTATTTT,CASSITPGRGVSEDTQYF
TRBV7-9,TRBJ2-1,many,-,TGTGCCAGCAGCTTAGCGAGGCAGCCCTACAATGAGCAGTTCTTC,CASSLARQPYNEQFF
TRBV19,TRBJ1-1,many,-,TGTGCCAGTAGCACAGACTACAGGGCCGACACTGAAGCTTTCTTT,CASSTDYRADTEAFF
TRBV7-9,TRBJ1-6,few,-,TGTGCCAGCAGCCCCCAGGGTCCCCCGGGGGCCCTCCACTTT,CASSPQGPPGALHF
TRBV7-2,TRBJ1-1,many,-,TGTGCCAGCAGCCAAACACCGAACACTGAAGCTTTCTTT,CASSQTPNTEAFF
TRBV20-1,TRBJ1-6,-,-,TGCGTGACAGACGGTTGCTCCTATAATTCACCCCTCCACTTT,CVTDGCSYNSPLHF
TRBV7-7,TRBJ1-3,many,-,TGTGCTAGCAGCTTAGCTGGCGGCCTTGGAAACACCATATATTTT,CASSLAGGLGNTIYF
TRBV6-1,TRBJ1-6,few,-,TGTGCCAGCAGTAGAACGTTGGCCCTCCACTTT,CASSRTLALHF
TRBV4-1,TRBJ2-6,-,-,TGCGCCAGCAGCCACGGGGGAAGGGCTGGGGCCAACGTCCTGACTTTC,CASSHGGRAGANVLTF
TRBV20-1,TRBJ1-2,many,-,TGCAGTGCTAGAGATTTGTGGACGAACCTAAACTATGGCTACACCTTC,CSARDLWTNLNYGYTF
TRBV5-5,TRBJ2-2,many,TRBD1,TGTGCCAGCAGCTTGTTAAGGACAGGGGACACCGGGGAGCTGTTTTTT,CASSLLRTGDTGELFF
TRBV20-1,TRBJ2-3,-,TRBD2,TGCAGTGCTGCTAACCTAGCGGGGGGCACAGATACGCAGTATTTT,CSAANLAGGTDTQYF
TRBV29-1,TRBJ2-5,-,-,TGCAGCGTTATGGCGGGGAAAGAGACCCAGTACTTC,CSVMAGKETQYF
TRBV4-1,TRBJ1-1,-,-,TGCGCCAGCAGCCAAGAAAGAGAAAGCCTGAGGGCTTTCTTT,CASSQERESLRAFF
TRBV12-5,TRBJ2-7,many,-,TGTGCTAGTGGTTTGGGTGGGGACTCCTACGAGCAGTACTTC,CASGLGGDSYEQYF
TRBV28,TRBJ1-4,few,-,TGTGCCAGCAGTTTTCGGCCGAATGAAAAACTGTTTTTT,CASSFRPNEKLFF
TRBV27,TRBJ1-1,few,-,TGTGCCAGCAGACGTGGGGCAGGCGAAGCTTTCTTT,CASRRGAGEAFF
TRBV4-1,TRBJ2-1,many,-,TGCGCCAGCAGCCACACCCGAAGCGAATACAATGAGCAGTTCTTC,CASSHTRSEYNEQFF
TRBV11-2,TRBJ2-1,few,TRBD2,TGTGCCAGCAGCTCCTGGACTAGCGGGGGGGCCTCCTACAATGAGCAGTTCTTC,CASSSWTSGGASYNEQFF
TRBV7-9,TRBJ2-7,-,TRBD1,TGTGCCAGCAGCCCAGGGACAGGGAGACACGAGCAGTACTTC,CASSPGTGRHEQYF
TRBV7-2,TRBJ2-1,many,TRBD2,TGTGCCAGCAGCTTAGCACACGTAGCGGGGGGGCCTGCAGATGAGCAGTTCTTC,CASSLAHVAGGPADEQFF
TRBV30,TRBJ2-3,-,-,TGTGCCTGGAGTGTAGTGGGATCAAGCACAGATACGCAGTATTTT,CAWSVVGSSTDTQYF
TRBV10-2,TRBJ2-2,many,-,TGCGCCAGCCTTGGCGAGGGGAGAAGCACCGGGGAGCTGTTTTTT,CASLGEGRSTGELFF
TRBV4-2,TRBJ2-3,few,TRBD2,TGTGCCAGCAGCCATTGGACTAGCGGGGGGGGACGAGATACGCAGTATTTT,CASSHWTSGGGRDTQYF
TRBV5-1,TRBJ2-1,-,-,TGCGCCAGTACGGGGGGCCAAGGGTCGGATTACAATGAGCAGTTCTTC,CASTGGQGSDYNEQFF
TRBV12-3/TRBV12-4,TRBJ1-1,many,-,TGTGCCAGCAGTCCTACGGGGCCTGAAGCTTTCTTT,CASSPTGPEAFF
TRBV7-9,TRBJ2-7,few,-,TGTGCCAGCAGCTCCTGGGGGCAAAGTTCGGCCTACGAGCAGTACTTC,CASSSWGQSSAYEQYF
TRBV12-3/TRBV12-4,TRBJ2-1,many,-,TGTGCCAGCAAGGGGGAAGTTTCCTACAATGAGCAGTTCTTC,CASKGEVSYNEQFF
TRBV4-1,TRBJ2-3,few,TRBD2,TGCGCCAGCAGCCAACCCGGACTAGCGGGGGGCTCCAGCACAGATACGCAGTATTTT,CASSQPGLAGGSSTDTQYF
TRBV6-5,TRBJ2-7,many,-,TGTGCCAGCAGGTTAATTCCGGGCACCTATCCCTACGAGCAGTACTTC,CASRLIPGTYPYEQYF
TRBV5-8,TRBJ2-3,few,TRBD2,TGTGCCAGCAGCCCCGGGACTAGCGGGATGGATACGCAGTATTTT,CASSPGTSGMDTQYF
TRBV6-5,TRBJ2-2,many,-,TGTGCCAGCAGTTACTTCTCTCCCGGGGAGCTGTTTTTT,CASSYFSPGELFF
TRBV5-1,TRBJ2-3,many,TRBD1,TGCGCCAGCATCGGGGACAGGGCCACAGATACGCAGTATTTT,CASIGDRATDTQYF